A selection of T cell receptor beta chains follows, all from one sample in a study of precursors of human CD4 cytotoxic T cells. TCRdb reanalysed the reads using MiXCR and keeps one entry per CDR3 protein. Altogether 450 to 600 distinct CDR3 sequences are present, roughly an eighth being singletons, with the ten largest covering approximately 12%. Sequencing was done on a sample of memory CD4+ T cells from blood (PBMCs). All receptors come from a human donor in good health. The conserved cysteine and the conserved F or W are not part of the CDR3 here. Fields, in order: J gene, V gene, CDR3 protein.

J: TRBJ2-7
V: TRBV20-1
CDR3: SARAPSALSYEQY

J: TRBJ2-2
V: TRBV7-3
CDR3: ASSTSSGRAPGELF

J: TRBJ1-2
V: TRBV19
CDR3: ASSPIRTGGGYGYT

J: TRBJ2-7
V: TRBV11-2
CDR3: ASSLWGEQY

J: TRBJ1-5
V: TRBV5-1
CDR3: ASSWDTDQPQH

J: TRBJ2-5
V: TRBV7-2
CDR3: ASSFRQGLVETQY

J: TRBJ2-5
V: TRBV4-3
CDR3: ASSQVAAGSETQY

J: TRBJ2-1
V: TRBV29-1
CDR3: SVGPKYAYNEQF

J: TRBJ1-2
V: TRBV2
CDR3: ASRSPGQGEKGYT

J: TRBJ2-1
V: TRBV20-1
CDR3: SASGRAYNEQF

J: TRBJ1-6
V: TRBV5-1
CDR3: ASSLRSGDLIH

J: TRBJ2-1
V: TRBV12-5
CDR3: ASGFTPGTSGRILYNEQF